This T cell receptor beta chain was identified in a study of T-cell memory formation after mild COVID-19. Study-level background: There were largely donor-specific TCR clusters.

Germline assignment: CDR1 MNHEY and CDR2 SVGAGI. The CDR3 length is 15 residues. V was pared by 6 bases and J by 1 base, with 15 bases between. TCRdb processed the 5' RACE reads anew with MiXCR; each CDR3 protein has one entry. The data contain 300,000 to 400,000 distinct CDR3 sequences, around 27% of them seen just once; the ten biggest clones take up 13%. The chain joins TRBV6-5 to TRBJ1-2, with a weak D call TRBD1 (6 bases). The sample taken for sequencing was PBMCs or a T cell subset sorted from them (not recorded which). The TCR sequence derives from an adult woman who had mild COVID-19 (a few samples of this study predate the infection). Cell type and time point are not known. CDR3 nucleotides: TGTGCCAGCAGCCCGGACAGTCTTCTTAACTATGGCTACACCTTC. This sequence encodes CASSPDSLLNYGYTF.